Listed here are 28 T cell receptor beta chains from one sample, sequenced in a study of T cell responses to AZD1222 COVID-19 vaccine. The assay was immunoSEQ multiplex PCR, and TCRdb's table has in-frame clones only and misses some. The sample yields around 100,000 clones, approximately 84% seen once. Here the sequenced sample was peripheral blood, taken on day 0 of AZD1222 vaccination. The source of these receptors is an adult in good health.

This rearrangement joins TRBV6-5 to TRBJ2-5; the match to TRBD1 covers 8 bases. V dropped 6 bases and J dropped 5; count of bases not matched to a gene: 8. The V gene's germline CDR1 is MNHEY and CDR2 SVGAGI. The length of the CDR3 is 14 residues. CDR3 region: CASSRQGLRETQYF. As DNA, the CDR3 is TGTGCCAGCAGCCGACAGGGGTTGAGGGAGACCCAGTACTTC.

This clone has more than one count but fewer than ten. The chain couples TRBV18 to TRBJ2-7; unclear D gene. The length of the CDR3 is 15 residues. V lost 6 bases, J lost 5 bases, and 20 bases lay in between. The germline CDR1 and CDR2 sequences are KGHSH and LQKENI. This CDR3 is CASSPNRDQSHEQYF. The CDR3 DNA sequence: TGTGCCAGCTCCCCCAACCGAGATCAATCCCACGAGCAGTACTTC.

J is TRBJ2-2 and V is TRBV6-4, with unresolved D. V shed 0 bases and J shed 4 bases, with 3 bases lying between them. Germline V gene lookup returns CDR1 MRHNA and CDR2 SNTAGT. This CDR3 has 13 amino acids. The CDR3 nucleotides are TGTGCCAGCAGTGACTCTAGCACCGGGGAGCTGTTTTTT. It is translated as CASSDSSTGELFF.

The V and J genes are TRBV19 and TRBJ2-1, with TRBD2 matching over 12 bases. Germline V lookup: CDR1 LNHDA, CDR2 SQIVND (reference sequence). The CDR3 is 23 residues long. V shed 5 bases, J shed 12 bases, and the junction held 35 bases outside the gene matches. CDR3 nucleotide sequence: TGTGCCAGTAGTCCACCCCGGGACAGGGCTTGGCTAGCGGGAGGGCCACAATCCATGACGCAGTTCTTC. This sequence encodes CASSPPRDRAWLAGGPQSMTQFF.

This clone appeared a single time. The CDR3 DNA reads TGCGCCAGCAGCCAAGATATAGAATCGGGGACAGATAATTCACCCCTCCACTTT. It translates to CASSQDIESGTDNSPLHF. This chain uses TRBV4-1 with TRBJ1-6, with TRBD1 matching over 7 bases. The CDR3 has 18 amino acids. V shed 0 bases and J 5 bases; nucleotides not matched to a gene: 10. Germline V CDR1 and CDR2: MGHRA, YSYEKL.

The chain employs TRBV6-5 and TRBJ2-7, with D possibly matching TRBD2 (6 bases). Trimming cost V 6 bases and J 4 bases, with 16 bases left between them. The length of the CDR3 is 14 residues. Germline V gene sequence: CDR1 MNHEY, CDR2 SVGAGI. The CDR3 nucleotides are TGTGCCAGCAGAAACCGGGAGCAGCAGTACGAGCAGTACTTC. Translation gives CASRNREQQYEQYF.

The chain employs TRBV29-1 and TRBJ1-1, with 7 bases that match TRBD1. Losses at the gene ends were 6 bases for V and 1 base for J; bases not matched to a gene: 5. Germline CDR1 and CDR2: SQVTM and ANQGSEA. This CDR3 is 13 amino acids long. The CDR3 DNA reads TGCAGCGTCAACAGGGGCGGGAACACTGAAGCTTTCTTT. This sequence encodes CSVNRGGNTEAFF.

This chain links TRBV20-1 with TRBJ1-2; D is undetermined. Trimming removed 3 bases at V and 0 bases at J, with 5 bases between. Germline CDR1 is DFQATT and CDR2 is SNEGSKA (reference sequence). The CDR3 is made up of 12 amino acids. CDR3 residues: CSASWANYGYTF. CDR3 nucleotides: TGCAGTGCTAGTTGGGCTAACTATGGCTACACCTTC.

This rearrangement joins TRBV5-4 to TRBJ2-2, with D hard to call. Trimming shortened V by 4 bases and J by 2 bases, and 15 bases separated the two germline ends. The CDR3 loop spans 16 amino acids. CDR1 and CDR2 from the germline V gene are SGHNT and YYREEE (reference sequence). DNA of the CDR3: TGTGCCAGCAGCCTCGGCGGCGCGGTTAACACCGGGGAGCTGTTTTTT. Protein product: CASSLGGAVNTGELFF.

The chain links TRBV2 to TRBJ1-1; perhaps TRBD1 as D (5 bases). The CDR3 length is 15 residues. The V gene lost 6 bases and the J gene lost 0 bases, with 14 bases spanning the gap. CDR1 SNHLY and CDR2 FYNNEI come from the germline V gene. The CDR3 bases are TGTGCCAGCAGCGGGACCGGGGCCTTGAACACTGAAGCTTTCTTT. Its protein is CASSGTGALNTEAFF.

The chain has TRBV5-1 and TRBJ2-7, with no clear D. CDR1 is SGHRS and CDR2 is YFSETQ in the germline V gene. The CDR3 length is 13 residues. Trimming removed 4 bases from V and 3 bases from J, with 11 bases in between. In DNA, the CDR3 is TGCGCCAGCAGCCCACGGACGGACTACGAGCAGTACTTC. This translates into CASSPRTDYEQYF.

CDR3 sequence (DNA): TGTGCCAGCAGGGAGGGAAAGACCCAGTACTTC. Its translation: CASREGKTQYF. V and J are TRBV28 and TRBJ2-5; D is possibly TRBD2 (6 bases). The length of the CDR3 is 11 residues. Germline V gene sequence: CDR1 MDHEN, CDR2 SYDVKM. The germline V and J ends were trimmed by 6 bases and 6 bases, with 8 bases remaining between them.

The chain has TRBV5-5 and TRBJ1-1; 7 bases are shared with TRBD1. CDR1 is SGHKS and CDR2 is YYEKEE in the germline V gene (reference sequence). The CDR3 contains 14 residues. Germline trimming cut 4 bases from V and 5 bases from J; bases unmatched to any gene: 8. The CDR3 nucleotides are TGTGCCAGCAGCCTCACAGGGGTGTTAACTGAAGCTTTCTTT. Its protein is CASSLTGVLTEAFF.

V is TRBV19 and J is TRBJ2-7, with D perhaps assigned TRBD1 or TRBD2 (5 bases each). This CDR3 comprises 13 residues. Trimming left V 8 bases short and J 5 bases short, with 16 bases between. In germline, CDR1 is LNHDA, CDR2 SQIVND (reference sequence). In DNA form, the CDR3 reads TGTGCCAGTTTCGCGCCGGGACCTAACGAGCAGTACTTC. Its protein is CASFAPGPNEQYF.

The J gene is TRBJ1-1, the V gene TRBV11-3, with D hard to call. CDR1 SGHNT and CDR2 YENEEA come from the germline V gene. Trimming left V 2 bases short and J 1 base short, with 5 bases between. This CDR3 contains 13 residues. CDR3 in DNA: TGTGCCAGCAGCTTACGCACGAACACTGAAGCTTTCTTT. Residues: CASSLRTNTEAFF. Supplemented by reference TRBV11-3 and TRBJ1-1, the full variable domain reads EAGVVQSPRYKIIEKKQPVAFWCNPISGHNTLYWYLQNLGQGPELLIRYENEEAVDDSQLPKDRFSAERLKGVDSTLKIQPAELGDSAVYLCASSLRTNTEAFFGQGTRLTVV.

The rearrangement joins TRBV7-8 to TRBJ1-2, with D tentatively TRBD1 (5 bases). Germline CDR1 is SGHVS and CDR2 is FQNEAQ. V lost 1 base to trimming and J lost 4 bases, with 10 bases between them. The CDR3 totals 14 residues. The CDR3 coding sequence is TGTGCCAGCAGCTTAGTGCCAGGGCGCTATGGCTACACCTTC. This encodes CASSLVPGRYGYTF.

The CDR3 bases are TGTGCCAGCAGCCCCCGGACGGGAAATGAGCAGTTCTTC. It codes for CASSPRTGNEQFF. V is TRBV13 and J is TRBJ2-1; TRBD2 is a possible D gene (5 bases). V lost 5 bases and J lost 7, with 12 bases in between. CDR3 length: 13 amino acids. The germline CDR1 and CDR2 sequences are PRHDT and FYEKMQ (reference sequence).

This clone has a handful of counts. This chain connects TRBV11-2 to TRBJ1-1; D is perhaps TRBD1 (5 bases). Looked up from germline, CDR1 is SGHAT and CDR2 is FQNNGV. The CDR3 is made up of 13 amino acids. Trimming pared 0 bases from V and 10 bases from J, leaving 12 bases between. CDR3 residues: CASSLDDSRGAFF. DNA for the CDR3: TGTGCCAGCAGCTTAGACGACAGCCGAGGAGCTTTCTTT.

The rearrangement joins TRBV19 to TRBJ1-6; D gene unclear. Trimming cost V 3 bases and J 0 bases, with 6 bases left between them. Per the germline V gene, CDR1 is LNHDA and CDR2 is SQIVND (reference sequence). The CDR3 is 15 amino acids. CDR3 nucleotide sequence: TGTGCCAGTAGTATTTCCTACTCCTATAATTCACCCCTCCACTTT. Translated: CASSISYSYNSPLHF.

This sequence joins TRBV18 and TRBJ2-7; D may be TRBD2 (5 bases). This CDR3 is built from 15 residues. Trimming pared 5 bases from V and 3 bases from J, leaving 17 bases between. In germline, CDR1 is KGHSH, CDR2 LQKENI. The chain's CDR3 is CASSASSLPHYEQYF. CDR3 nucleotides: TGTGCCAGCTCAGCCTCTAGCCTACCCCACTACGAGCAGTACTTC. Variable domain in full (rest from reference TRBV18 and TRBJ2-7): NAGVMQNPRHLVRRRGQEARLRCSPMKGHSHVYWYRQLPEEGLKFMVYLQKENIIDESGMPKERFSAEFPKEGPSILRIQQVVRGDSAAYFCASSASSLPHYEQYFGPGTRLTVT.

The chain employs TRBV12-3 or TRBV12-4 and TRBJ2-3; D is ambiguous. V was cut by 7 bases and J by 2 bases, with 10 bases left in between. This CDR3 is 13 amino acids long. This CDR3 reads CASTFSATDTQYF. The CDR3 DNA reads TGTGCCAGCACGTTCTCTGCCACAGATACGCAGTATTTT.

The chain couples TRBV9 to TRBJ2-3, with D possibly being TRBD1 (6 bases). This CDR3 spans 16 amino acids. Trimming shortened V by 0 bases and J by 0 bases, and 11 bases separated the two germline ends. Germline V CDR1 and CDR2: SGDLS, YYNGEE. The DNA of the CDR3 is TGTGCCAGCAGCGTAGAGGGCAGGGGTAGCACAGATACGCAGTATTTT. This translates into CASSVEGRGSTDTQYF.

This rearrangement joins TRBV20-1 to TRBJ2-7; no firm D call. This CDR3 is 10 amino acids long. Deletions cut 1 base from V and 6 bases from J, with 4 bases between. Germline loops: CDR1 DFQATT, CDR2 SNEGSKA (reference sequence). CDR3 nucleotide sequence: TGCAGTGCTAGAGGCAGCGAGCAGTACTTC. Residues: CSARGSEQYF.

The chain employs TRBV19 and TRBJ2-6; TRBD2 might be the D (5 bases). V dropped 4 bases and J dropped 0 bases, with 22 bases sitting between them. The length of the CDR3 is 20 residues. From germline, CDR1 is LNHDA and CDR2 SQIVND (reference sequence). CDR3 bases: TGTGCCAGTAGTAGTTATGGACTTGGACTCCGGGCCTCTGGGGCCAACGTCCTGACTTTC. Its protein product is CASSSYGLGLRASGANVLTF.

V is TRBV19 and J is TRBJ2-2, with a possible D match to TRBD1 (7 bases). This CDR3 contains 15 residues. Trimming cost V 3 bases and J 3 bases, with 11 bases left between them. Germline V gene lookup returns CDR1 LNHDA and CDR2 SQIVND (reference sequence). CDR3 nucleotides: TGTGCCAGTAGTATGGGGGGACAGTACACCGGGGAGCTGTTTTTT. Its translation: CASSMGGQYTGELFF.

J is TRBJ1-3 and V is TRBV10-2; 10 nucleotides align to TRBD1. CDR3 length equals 13 residues. Germline trimming cut 4 bases from V and 7 bases from J; bases unmatched to any gene: 1. Germline values: CDR1 WSHSY, CDR2 SAAADI. CDR3 region: CASSGGQGNTIYF. CDR3 in DNA: TGCGCCAGCAGTGGGGGACAGGGGAACACCATATATTTT.

The chain joins TRBV10-1 to TRBJ1-3; D gene ambiguous. The V gene lost 2 bases and the J gene lost 2 bases, with 7 bases spanning the gap. Germline loops: CDR1 WNHNN, CDR2 SYGVQD (reference sequence). CDR3 size: 14 residues. CDR3 sequence: CASSEQLAGNTIYF. The CDR3 bases are TGCGCCAGCAGTGAGCAGTTGGCTGGAAACACCATATATTTT.

This rearrangement joins TRBV18 to TRBJ2-2; the match to TRBD2 covers 8 bases. The CDR3 contains 16 residues. Germline CDR1 reads KGHSH; CDR2 reads LQKENI. J lost 4 bases, V lost 6 bases, and 10 bases had no gene match. The CDR3 coding sequence is TGTGCCAGCTCCCCTCGTAGCGGGACTAGCACCGGGGAGCTGTTTTTT. Protein sequence: CASSPRSGTSTGELFF.